The 20 T cell receptor beta chains listed next were all sequenced from one sample in a study of control samples from healthy donors and cancer patients. Sequencing used immunoSEQ multiplex PCR; TCRdb keeps in-frame clones, though not all of them. Of approximately 130,000 clones listed, around 86% are singletons. The sample was blood. The source of these receptors is a man aged 35 to 55 in good health.

V is TRBV11-3 and J is TRBJ1-6; 7 nucleotides agree with TRBD1. Germline V gene lookup returns CDR1 SGHNT and CDR2 YENEEA. This CDR3 is built from 15 residues. J was trimmed by 11 bases and V by 1 base; bases with no gene match: 8. DNA for the CDR3: TGTGCCAGCAGCTTAGCGGGCAGGGGGGGTACACCCCTCCACTTT. Protein product: CASSLAGRGGTPLHF.

The chain is built from TRBV5-4 and TRBJ1-6; 7 bases are a match to TRBD1. Germline CDR1 SGHNT, CDR2 YYREEE (reference sequence). This CDR3 contains 15 residues. Trimming took 6 bases from V and 7 from J; bases not matched to a gene: 10. CDR3 residues: CASTWDSRGNSPLHF. Written as DNA, the CDR3 is TGTGCCAGCACCTGGGACAGCCGTGGGAATTCACCCCTCCACTTT.

The V gene is TRBV6-6, the J gene TRBJ1-1; TRBD1 aligns across 12 bases. V gave up 6 bases and J gave up 9 bases; unmatched junction bases: 11. The CDR3 has 15 residues. CDR1 is MNHNY and CDR2 is SVGAGI in the germline V gene (reference sequence). As DNA, the CDR3 is TGTGCCAGCAGCCCCGGGGGACAGGGGGCCGGAAAAGCTTTCTTT. Encoded protein: CASSPGGQGAGKAFF.

This clone was seen a single time. J is TRBJ2-2 and V is TRBV7-3; D is undetermined. The V gene's germline CDR1 is SGHTA and CDR2 FQGTGA. This CDR3 has 15 residues. V gave up 5 bases and J gave up 6 bases, with 16 bases separating them. CDR3 nucleotides: TGTGCCAGCAGCACAACCTGGTTTGGGGCCGGGGAGCTGTTTTTT. As protein: CASSTTWFGAGELFF.

The V call is TRBV5-4, the J call TRBJ2-3; D uncertain. The length of the CDR3 is 15 residues. The V end lost 1 base, the J end lost 3 bases, and 12 bases lay between the germline ends. Germline values: CDR1 SGHNT, CDR2 YYREEE (reference sequence). CDR3 coding DNA: TGTGCCAGCAGCTTGACGATAGTCGGGACAGATACGCAGTATTTT. Protein sequence: CASSLTIVGTDTQYF.

V gene TRBV9 combines with J gene TRBJ2-3; D unresolved. Looked up from germline, CDR1 is SGDLS and CDR2 is YYNGEE. This CDR3 is built from 15 residues. Trimming left V 4 bases short and J 0 bases short, with 12 bases between. The CDR3: CASSPYSLSTDTQYF. The CDR3 nucleotides are TGTGCCAGCAGCCCGTATAGCCTCAGCACAGATACGCAGTATTTT.

In its sample, this clone was seen a few times. The rearrangement joins TRBV9 to TRBJ2-5; D gene uncertain. Trimming shortened V by 0 bases and J by 1 base, and 10 bases separated the two germline ends. CDR1 is SGDLS, CDR2 YYNGEE, per germline. The CDR3 totals 15 residues. CDR3 DNA sequence: TGTGCCAGCAGCGTAGAGGGATCGAGCCAAGAGACCCAGTACTTC. Amino acid sequence: CASSVEGSSQETQYF.

The V gene is TRBV25-1, the J gene TRBJ2-1; tentatively, D is TRBD1 (6 bases). The CDR3 has 12 residues. V was cut by 10 bases and J by 5 bases, with 12 bases left in between. Germline V gene sequence: CDR1 MGHDK, CDR2 SYGVNS. This CDR3 is CAITGKDNEQFF. CDR3 nucleotides: TGTGCCATTACAGGGAAGGACAATGAGCAGTTCTTC.

V is TRBV23-1 and J is TRBJ2-5; D call uncertain. TRBV23-1 belongs to the ORF category, with a function that is uncertain. There are 15 residues in the CDR3. V gave up 0 bases and J gave up 5 bases, with 13 bases separating them. CDR3 DNA: TGCGCCAGCAGTCAATCGTTGCTGGCGAGCGAGACCCAGTACTTC. It specifies CASSQSLLASETQYF.

The gene calls are TRBV7-2 and TRBJ2-5; a weak D match, TRBD2 (6 bases). The V end lost 5 bases, the J end lost 7 bases, and 17 bases lay between the germline ends. There are 14 residues in the CDR3. CDR1 is SGHTA, CDR2 FQGNSA, per germline. The CDR3 protein is CASSPSASEATQYF. CDR3 in DNA: TGTGCCAGCAGCCCATCGGCTAGCGAAGCGACCCAGTACTTC.

The chain couples TRBV6-1 to TRBJ1-3; D ambiguous. Germline CDR1 MNHNS, CDR2 SASEGT. This CDR3 spans 16 amino acids. Trimming took 4 bases from V and 0 from J, leaving 13 bases between them. CDR3 DNA: TGTGCCAGCAGTGTATTCGAAACGGTCTCTGGAAACACCATATATTTT. Translation gives CASSVFETVSGNTIYF.

A note on this clone: The junction differs from germline at one of its ends, possibly a read error. This sequence joins TRBV7-8 and TRBJ2-3, with 11 bases aligning to TRBD2. Germline lookup yields CDR1 SGHVS and CDR2 FQNEAQ. This CDR3 has 15 residues. The CDR3 nucleotides are TGTGCCAGCAGCTTAACTAGCGGGGGTACAGGTACGCAGTATTTT. Protein product: CASSLTSGGTGTQYF.

The rearrangement joins TRBV11-3 to TRBJ2-1; maybe TRBD2 (5 bases). From germline, CDR1 is SGHNT and CDR2 YENEEA. This CDR3 spans 19 amino acids. Trimming removed 0 bases at V and 2 bases at J, with 20 bases between. The CDR3, as DNA: TGTGCCAGCAGCTTAGATCCCCCCGGGGTCGTGAGAGCCTACAATGAGCAGTTCTTC. Translation gives CASSLDPPGVVRAYNEQFF.

The chain couples TRBV5-1 to TRBJ2-1; possible D gene TRBD2, 6 bases. CDR1 SGHRS and CDR2 YFSETQ come from the germline V gene. This CDR3 spans 12 amino acids. Trimming took 7 bases from V and 6 from J, leaving 11 bases between them. The CDR3 loop reads CASGFGSNEQFF. CDR3 coding DNA: TGCGCCAGCGGATTCGGGAGCAATGAGCAGTTCTTC.

The chain couples TRBV5-1 to TRBJ2-1; D remains unclear. The V end was cut by 4 bases, the J end by 5 bases, with 10 bases between. The CDR3 is 13 amino acids. Germline CDR1 and CDR2: SGHRS and YFSETQ. The CDR3 spells CASSLTVNNEQFF. The CDR3 coding sequence is TGCGCCAGCAGCCTGACTGTTAACAATGAGCAGTTCTTC. The full variable domain, in which reference TRBV5-1 and TRBJ2-1 provide the parts outside the CDR3, is KAGVTQTPRYLIKTRGQQVTLSCSPISGHRSVSWYQQTPGQGLQFLFEYFSETQRNKGNFPGRFSGRQFSNSRSEMNVSTLELGDSALYLCASSLTVNNEQFFGPGTRLTVL.

The CDR3 DNA reads TGTGCCATCGGAGAGGGCCGGGACAATCAGCCCCAGCATTTT. This codes for CAIGEGRDNQPQHF. V is TRBV10-3 and J is TRBJ1-5; the D is unclear. Deletions cut 8 bases from V and 3 bases from J, with 14 bases between. Germline V gene lookup returns CDR1 ENHRY and CDR2 SYGVKD. This CDR3 contains 14 residues.

V is TRBV7-2 and J is TRBJ1-5; no definite D call. Germline CDR1 and CDR2: SGHTA and FQGNSA. This CDR3 region has 13 residues. Trimming removed 5 bases at V and 1 base at J, with 6 bases between. CDR3 loop: CASSRISNQPQHF. Here the CDR3 DNA reads TGTGCCAGCAGCCGGATAAGCAATCAGCCCCAGCATTTT.

This chain uses TRBV19 with TRBJ1-5, with 7 nucleotides matching TRBD1. The germline V gene encodes CDR1 LNHDA and CDR2 SQIVND (reference sequence). V was pared by 2 bases and J by 2 bases, with 6 bases of the junction left unmatched. The CDR3 covers 16 residues. The CDR3 loop reads CASSISGGGGNQPQHF. For the CDR3, the DNA is TGTGCCAGTAGTATATCAGGAGGGGGCGGCAATCAGCCCCAGCATTTT. The full variable domain, in which reference TRBV19 and TRBJ1-5 provide the parts outside the CDR3, is DGGITQSPKYLFRKEGQNVTLSCEQNLNHDAMYWYRQDPGQGLRLIYYSQIVNDFQKGDIAEGYSVSREKKESFPLTVTSAQKNPTAFYLCASSISGGGGNQPQHFGDGTRLSIL.

This chain links TRBV6-5 with TRBJ2-3; 8 bases align to TRBD1. The CDR3 is made up of 13 amino acids. With V trimmed by 6 bases and J by 6 bases, 5 bases remained unmatched. Germline-derived CDR1 and CDR2 are MNHEY and SVGAGI. The CDR3 nucleotides are TGTGCCAGCAGCGGACAGGGATGGGATACGCAGTATTTT. It yields the protein CASSGQGWDTQYF.

The CDR3 DNA sequence: TGTGCCAGCAGCTTAGATCCGATGGATTATGGCTACACCTTC. Encoded protein: CASSLDPMDYGYTF. The V gene is TRBV11-3, the J gene TRBJ1-2; D is unresolved. Trimming removed 0 bases at V and 5 bases at J, with 10 bases between. CDR3 length equals 14 residues. The germline V gene has CDR1 SGHNT and CDR2 YENEEA.